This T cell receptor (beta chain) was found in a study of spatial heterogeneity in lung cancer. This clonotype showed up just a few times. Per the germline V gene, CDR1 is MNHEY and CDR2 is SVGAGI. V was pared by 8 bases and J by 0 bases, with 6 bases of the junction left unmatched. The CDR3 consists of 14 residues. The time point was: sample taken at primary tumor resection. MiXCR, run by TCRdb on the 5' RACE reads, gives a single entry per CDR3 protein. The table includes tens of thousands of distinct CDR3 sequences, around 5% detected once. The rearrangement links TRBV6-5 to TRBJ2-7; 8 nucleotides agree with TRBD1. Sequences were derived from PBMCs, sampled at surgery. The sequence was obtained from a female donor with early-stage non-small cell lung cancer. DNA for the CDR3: TGTGCCAGCGGTAAGGACAGGGTCTCCTACGAGCAGTACTTC. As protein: CASGKDRVSYEQYF.